This note documents a single TCR beta chain sequence. Its cognate antigen is unknown. A much larger clone is a single base away; this may be a read error. Alongside a J-beta primer mix, a sample-barcoded 5' primer served in a second PCR lasting about 7 to 11 cycles. The authors tagged each cDNA molecule using a template-switch adaptor with 12 random nucleotides. Each CDR3 protein gets one entry after TCRdb re-called the 5' RACE reads with MiXCR. The profile shows hundreds of thousands of distinct CDR3 sequences, around 43% of them singletons. Researchers isolated at least 6.5 million PBMCs per sample. The data were obtained in a study of blood T cells in healthy people across ages. Findings and limits, study-wide: It was the long-lived donors that had more naive CD4+ cells and higher diversity than aged donors.

Germline values: CDR1 LGHNA, CDR2 YSLEER. This CDR3 spans 13 amino acids. After removal of 4 bases from V and 9 bases from J, the junction contained 6 bases not matched to a gene. The source of this sequence is an elderly man in good health. The specimen was blood. The chain combines TRBV4-3 with TRBJ2-1, with 7 positions matching TRBD2. This CDR3 reads CASSRRTSAEQFF. The CDR3 coding sequence is TGCGCCAGCAGCCGGCGTACTAGCGCTGAGCAGTTCTTC.